A selection of T cell receptor beta chains follows, all from one sample in a study of T cell repertoires in cytomegalovirus infection. Using its own MiXCR run on the reads, TCRdb lists one record per CDR3 protein. This sample carries about 310,000 distinct CDR3 sequences, around 9.1% of them seen once, and the ten largest clones take around 2.4%. Sequencing used PBMCs. These receptors originate from a human donor in good health (CMV status not recorded). Some clones in this sample may be carry-over from other donors' samples. Both conserved end residues are part of each CDR3. A D gene is named only where the DNA matches it firmly. Size is stated for part of the rows, as once, few or many counts, or as a class when the clone is expanded.

TGCAGTGCTGAGGCTCAGCTCATGACCGGGGAGCTGTTTTTT CSAEAQLMTGELFF . . TRBJ2-2 TRBV20-1
TGTGCCAGCAGGTCCACAGTCGAGCAGTTCTTC CASRSTVEQFF . many TRBJ2-1 TRBV5-6
TGTGCCAGCAGCCCCTTGGGGGGACCCAACAATGAGCAGTTCTTC CASSPLGGPNNEQFF . . TRBJ2-1 TRBV2
TGTGCCAGCAGTTACGGCCGGGCCGGGCAGCCCCAGCATTTT CASSYGRAGQPQHF . many TRBJ1-5 TRBV6-2/TRBV6-3
TGTGCCAGCAGCCCGAACCCGACAGGGCCTCTATCTTACAATGAGCAGTTCTTC CASSPNPTGPLSYNEQFF TRBD1 many TRBJ2-1 TRBV3-1
TGTGCCACCGGACCGGGGGGCGTGGATGAGCAGTTCTTC CATGPGGVDEQFF . many TRBJ2-1 TRBV24-1
TGTGCCAGCAGTTCGGGACAGGGAGAAGGGGCCAACGTCCTGACTTTC CASSSGQGEGANVLTF TRBD1 . TRBJ2-6 TRBV27
TGTGCCAGCACTTCCAGACTAGCAGGGGGCAATGAGCAGTTCTTC CASTSRLAGGNEQFF . . TRBJ2-1 TRBV27
TGTGCCAGCAGCCCCGCAACGGTGAACACTGAAGCTTTCTTT CASSPATVNTEAFF . many TRBJ1-1 TRBV7-2
TGTGCCAGTAGTCCCCGCCAGGGTAGCACCGGGGAGCTGTTTTTT CASSPRQGSTGELFF . many TRBJ2-2 TRBV19